Only a few counts were recorded for the clone carrying this T cell receptor (beta chain). Its antigen is as yet unknown. The sample belongs to a study of CD4 T cells in relation to SARS-CoV-2 and coronaviruses. Overall study context: TCR beta CDR3s were sequenced after roughly ten-day antigen culture of PBMCs.

Profiled with immunoSEQ multiplex PCR; TCRdb holds only in-frame clones, not every one. The repertoire consists of 24,000 or so clones, with about four fifths occurring once and the leading ten covering about 15%. Before the COVID-19 pandemic, during about 2010-2019, CD4+ T cells were taken from unexposed donors. After approximately ten days of culture, CD4+ T cells were isolated. Unexposed-donor CD4+ T cells were probed with SARS-CoV-2 S/N and four cold-coronavirus spikes, cells permitting. The CDR3 covers 14 residues. The V and J ends lost 4 bases and 8 bases, in that order; junction bases with no gene match: 9.

Specimen: CD4+ T cells from PBMCs, cultured in vitro. This TCR was sampled from a human donor in good health. This chain uses TRBV5-7 with TRBJ2-4; 7 positions match TRBD2. TRBV5-7 is assigned to the ORF class and has an uncertain function. The chain's CDR3 is CASSGGVDAYIQYF. The CDR3 bases are TGTGCCAGCAGCGGGGGGGTAGACGCGTACATTCAGTACTTC.